The sequence of this TCR beta chain was determined in a study of cytomegalovirus exposure and HLA in healthy donors. Use of 60 Vbeta and 13 Jbeta primers characterized the PCR. Sequenced by immunoSEQ multiplex PCR; TCRdb stores in-frame clones only, minus some. The sample has 100,000 or so clones, around 70% seen once. This clone was counted only a few times. CDR3 length: 16 amino acids. The germline V gene encodes CDR1 SGHAT and CDR2 FQNNGV. V dropped 1 base and J dropped 1 base, with 11 bases sitting between them. Input material: PBMCs. The clonotype comes from a man aged 45 to 65 in good health and CMV-seronegative. The chain recombines TRBV11-2 with TRBJ1-5; possible D gene TRBD1, 6 bases. The CDR3 region has the DNA TGTGCCAGCAGCTTAGGAGGGGGGGCGAGCAATCAGCCCCAGCATTTT. Translation gives CASSLGGGASNQPQHF. Complete variable domain (other parts from reference TRBV11-2 and TRBJ1-5): EAGVAQSPRYKIIEKRQSVAFWCNPISGHATLYWYQQILGQGPKLLIQFQNNGVVDDSQLPKDRFSAERLKGVDSTLKIQPAKLEDSAVYLCASSLGGGASNQPQHFGDGTRLSIL.